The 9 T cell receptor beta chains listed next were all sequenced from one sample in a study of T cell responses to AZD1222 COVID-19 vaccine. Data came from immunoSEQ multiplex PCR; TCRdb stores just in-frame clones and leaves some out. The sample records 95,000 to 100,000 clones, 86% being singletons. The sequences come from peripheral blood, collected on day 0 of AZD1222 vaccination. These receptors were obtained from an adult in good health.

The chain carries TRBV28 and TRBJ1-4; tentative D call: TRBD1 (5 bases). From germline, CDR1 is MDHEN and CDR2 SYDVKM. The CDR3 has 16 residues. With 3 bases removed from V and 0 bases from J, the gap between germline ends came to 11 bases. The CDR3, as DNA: TGTGCCAGCAGTTTTACGACAGACGCAACTAATGAAAAACTGTTTTTT. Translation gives CASSFTTDATNEKLFF.

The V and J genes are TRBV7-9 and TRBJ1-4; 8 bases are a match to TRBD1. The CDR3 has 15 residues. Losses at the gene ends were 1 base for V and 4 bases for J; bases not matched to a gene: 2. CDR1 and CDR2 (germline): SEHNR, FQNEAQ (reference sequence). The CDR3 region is CASSLGTGNNEKLFF. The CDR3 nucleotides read TGTGCCAGCAGCTTAGGGACAGGGAATAATGAAAAACTGTTTTTT.

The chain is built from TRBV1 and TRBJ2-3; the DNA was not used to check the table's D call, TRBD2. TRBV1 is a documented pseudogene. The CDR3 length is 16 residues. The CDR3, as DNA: TGCACCAGCAGCCTGAGTCTAGCGGGAGCCGCAGATACGCAGTATTTT. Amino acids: CTSSLSLAGAADTQYF.

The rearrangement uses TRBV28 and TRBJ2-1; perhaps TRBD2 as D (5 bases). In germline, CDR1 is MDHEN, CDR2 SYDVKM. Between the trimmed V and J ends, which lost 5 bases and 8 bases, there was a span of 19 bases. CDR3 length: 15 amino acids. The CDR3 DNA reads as TGTGCCAGCAGTGCGCCCTCGGGTAGCGACGATGAGCAGTTCTTC. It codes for CASSAPSGSDDEQFF.

The DNA of the CDR3 is TGTGCCAGTAGTATAAATCTCCTAGGGGAGACCCAGTACTTC. Residues: CASSINLLGETQYF. The chain couples TRBV19 to TRBJ2-5; D gene uncertain. There are 14 residues in the CDR3. The V gene lost 2 bases and the J gene lost 5 bases, with 12 bases spanning the gap. The germline V gene has CDR1 LNHDA and CDR2 SQIVND (reference sequence). The entire variable domain, with the rest obtained from reference TRBV19 and TRBJ2-5, is as follows: DGGITQSPKYLFRKEGQNVTLSCEQNLNHDAMYWYRQDPGQGLRLIYYSQIVNDFQKGDIAEGYSVSREKKESFPLTVTSAQKNPTAFYLCASSINLLGETQYFGPGTRLLVL.

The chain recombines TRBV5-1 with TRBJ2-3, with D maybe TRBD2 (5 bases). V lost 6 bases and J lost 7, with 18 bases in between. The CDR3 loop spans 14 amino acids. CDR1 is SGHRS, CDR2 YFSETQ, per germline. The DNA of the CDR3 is TGCGCCAGCATGACGAGGGATTTGAGCTATACGCAGTATTTT. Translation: CASMTRDLSYTQYF.

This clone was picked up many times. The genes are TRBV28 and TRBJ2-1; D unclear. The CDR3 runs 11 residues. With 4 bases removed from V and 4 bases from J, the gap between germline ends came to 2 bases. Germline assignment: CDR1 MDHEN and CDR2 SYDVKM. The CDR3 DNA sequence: TGTGCCAGCAGTTCGTACAATGAGCAGTTCTTC. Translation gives CASSSYNEQFF.

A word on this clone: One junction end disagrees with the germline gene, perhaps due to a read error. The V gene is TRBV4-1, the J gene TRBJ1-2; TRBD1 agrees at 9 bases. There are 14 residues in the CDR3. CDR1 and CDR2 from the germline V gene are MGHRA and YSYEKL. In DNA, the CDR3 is TGCGCCAGCAGCCAAGGGACTGGAGAGGGACAGGGCGACTTC. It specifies CASSQGTGEGQGDF.

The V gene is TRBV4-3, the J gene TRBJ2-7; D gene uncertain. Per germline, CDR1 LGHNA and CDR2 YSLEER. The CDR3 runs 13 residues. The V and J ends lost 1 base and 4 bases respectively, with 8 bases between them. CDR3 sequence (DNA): TGCGCCAGCAGCCAAGGGGTTCAATACGAGCAGTACTTC. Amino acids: CASSQGVQYEQYF.